The 2 T cell receptor beta chains below were found in one sample sequenced in a study of blood T cell repertoires in COVID-19. Only in-frame clones appear in the TCRdb table, and some are missing; sequencing was by immunoSEQ multiplex PCR. The data show 410,000 or so clones, around 91% seen once. Sequenced: peripheral blood. The receptors shown here come from a woman in her 40s with COVID-19, enrolled during active disease.

The gene calls are TRBV5-4 and TRBJ2-3; 12 positions match TRBD2. The CDR3 runs to 16 residues. With 0 bases clipped from V and 1 base from J, the junction kept 0 bases outside the gene matches. Germline V gives CDR1 SGHNT, CDR2 YYREEE (reference sequence). The CDR3 coding sequence is TGTGCCAGCAGCTTGGGGACTAGCGGGGGCACAGATACGCAGTATTTT. Translated, it gives CASSLGTSGGTDTQYF.

The CDR3 spells CASSTLDRGQEETQYF. The CDR3 DNA sequence: TGTGCCAGCAGCACTTTGGACAGGGGGCAGGAGGAGACCCAGTACTTC. The chain employs TRBV3-1 (or the pseudogene TRBV3-2) and TRBJ2-5, with TRBD1 identical over 11 bases. Germline V CDR1 and CDR2: LGHDT, YNNKEL (reference sequence). V shed 5 bases and J 5 bases; nucleotides not matched to a gene: 10. This CDR3 spans 16 amino acids.